This T cell receptor (beta chain) was captured by sequencing in a study of blood T cell repertoires in COVID-19. Study summary: Material from acute and convalescent COVID-19 was sourced from the United States, Italy and Spain.

This CDR3 has 14 amino acids. The ends lost 0 bases at V and 5 bases at J; junction bases unmatched: 2. Germline CDR1 reads KGHSH; CDR2 reads LQKENI. In the original analysis: Amplified reference gene primers provided the basis for estimating nucleated cell counts. Method: immunoSEQ multiplex PCR; TCRdb's copy keeps in-frame clones and lacks some. That table supplies the V and J calls and clone size; D and trimming were determined from the DNA. Of more than 150,000 clones listed, roughly 84% were seen once; the top ten hold over 10%. The source is an older woman who had recovered from COVID-19. Sequencing was performed on PBMCs or T cells enriched from blood (not recorded which). V usage is TRBV18 and J usage is TRBJ1-2; 8 nucleotides agree with TRBD1. The CDR3 spells CASSPPGQAYGYTF. The CDR3 nucleotides are TGTGCCAGCTCACCACCGGGACAGGCTTATGGCTACACCTTC.